Below are 9 T cell receptor beta chains sequenced from a single sample in a study of CD8 T cells in ankylosing spondylitis. TCRdb analysed the 5' RACE reads with MiXCR anew, one entry per CDR3 protein. This sample has 100,000 or so distinct CDR3 sequences; about 24% occur once, and the top ten carry 9% to 15%. Source material: synovial fluid, either unsorted or a sorted T cell fraction (not recorded which). The receptors here all came from a male donor with ankylosing spondylitis.

This chain connects TRBV29-1 to TRBJ1-1; D remains ambiguous. The V and J ends lost 2 bases and 0 bases respectively, with 7 bases between them. This CDR3 comprises 13 residues. CDR1 is SQVTM, CDR2 ANQGSEA, per germline. This CDR3 is CSVESQMNTEAFF. The CDR3 region has the DNA TGCAGCGTTGAAAGTCAGATGAACACTGAAGCTTTCTTT. The whole variable domain, remainder taken from reference TRBV29-1 and TRBJ1-1, is SAVISQKPSRDICQRGTSLTIQCQVDSQVTMMFWYRQQPGQSLTLIATANQGSEATYESGFVIDKFPISRPNLTFSTLTVSNMSPEDSSIYLCSVESQMNTEAFFGQGTRLTVV.

The J gene is TRBJ2-7, the V gene TRBV18, with D tentatively TRBD2 (5 bases). The CDR3 totals 13 residues. The ends were cut back, 0 bases at V and 7 bases at J, with 10 bases in the middle. CDR1 and CDR2 from the germline V gene are KGHSH and LQKENI. The CDR3 protein is CASSPPGVGEQYV. CDR3 sequence (DNA): TGTGCCAGCTCACCACCGGGAGTGGGAGAGCAGTACGTC.

This clonotype came up many times. The chain uses TRBV5-1 and TRBJ1-4, with D unclear. The CDR3 has 17 residues. The germline CDR1 and CDR2 sequences are SGHRS and YFSETQ. The V end was cut by 4 bases, the J end by 0 bases, with 16 bases between. The DNA of the CDR3 is TGCGCCAGCAGCCCTCAGCAGAGTGCGGCAACTAATGAAAAACTGTTTTTT. It yields the protein CASSPQQSAATNEKLFF.

This clonotype was seen ten or more times. The V and J genes are TRBV12-3 or TRBV12-4 and TRBJ2-2; possibly TRBD1 for D (6 bases). V was pared by 6 bases and J by 4 bases, with 18 bases between. CDR3 length: 16 residues. The CDR3 DNA follows: TGTGCCAGCAGCCGACAGGCACCCCGGGGCACCGGGGAGCTGTTTTTT. It is translated as CASSRQAPRGTGELFF.

In this sample, this clonotype turned up a few times. The rearrangement uses TRBV20-1 and TRBJ1-1, with 8 bases that match TRBD1. The CDR3 extends over 14 amino acids. Germline trimming cut 3 bases from V and 1 base from J; bases unmatched to any gene: 4. Germline V CDR1 and CDR2: DFQATT, SNEGSKA (reference sequence). In DNA form, the CDR3 reads TGCAGTGCTAGCCGGGACAGGCAGAACACTGAAGCTTTCTTT. Translation: CSASRDRQNTEAFF.

This clonotype was counted many times. This rearrangement joins TRBV6-2 or TRBV6-3 to TRBJ2-7, with D uncertain. The length of the CDR3 is 11 residues. Trimming removed 5 bases from V and 3 bases from J, with 5 bases in between. From germline, CDR1 is MNHEY and CDR2 SVGEGT. The CDR3 reads CASSPNYEQYF. CDR3 sequence (DNA): TGTGCCAGCAGTCCCAACTACGAGCAGTACTTC.

The CDR3 DNA follows: TGTGCCAGCAGTTTATCTCTGCTCGACGAGCAGTACTTC. Translating it yields CASSLSLLDEQYF. V usage is TRBV12-3 or TRBV12-4 and J usage is TRBJ2-7; D remains ambiguous. The CDR3 has 13 amino acids. Trimming removed 2 bases from V and 5 bases from J, with 10 bases in between.

Only a few counts were recorded for this clonotype. The chain combines TRBV5-1 with TRBJ2-4; D is ambiguous. V lost 4 bases to trimming and J lost 5 bases, with 13 bases between them. Germline CDR1 is SGHRS and CDR2 is YFSETQ. CDR3 length: 14 amino acids. DNA of the CDR3: TGCGCCAGCAGCGTTCCGGCCGGCGAAAACATTCAGTACTTC. It translates to CASSVPAGENIQYF.

The chain carries TRBV25-1 and TRBJ2-6, with D possibly being TRBD1 (6 bases). Germline V gives CDR1 MGHDK, CDR2 SYGVNS. This CDR3 contains 16 residues. V lost 4 bases and J 4 bases, leaving 14 bases between the germline ends. CDR3 residues: CASSGPDSDGANVLTF. Here the CDR3 DNA reads TGTGCCAGCAGTGGGCCGGACAGTGACGGGGCCAACGTCCTGACTTTC.